The 19 T cell receptor beta chains given below trace back to one sample, sequenced in a study of blood T cell repertoires in COVID-19. Assay used: immunoSEQ multiplex PCR; TCRdb lists only in-frame clones, some missing. The repertoire holds 450,000 to 600,000 clones, with 87% as singletons. The sequencing input was PBMCs or T cells enriched from blood (not recorded which). The receptor source for this set is a woman in her late teens or twenties who had recovered from COVID-19.

The genes are TRBV7-2 and TRBJ1-2; the D is unclear. The germline V and J ends were trimmed by 3 bases and 5 bases, with 13 bases remaining between them. The germline CDR1 and CDR2 sequences are SGHTA and FQGNSA. This CDR3 is built from 14 residues. The chain's CDR3 is CASSLNSMVYGYTF. CDR3 bases: TGTGCCAGCAGCTTGAACAGCATGGTATATGGCTACACCTTC.

The V call is TRBV28, the J call TRBJ1-1; D is unclear. CDR3 length: 13 residues. From germline, CDR1 is MDHEN and CDR2 SYDVKM. The V end was cut by 10 bases, the J end by 0 bases, with 12 bases between. The CDR3 sequence: CATLSEVNTEAFF. The DNA for the CDR3 is TGTGCCACCCTTTCAGAAGTGAACACTGAAGCTTTCTTT.

The gene calls are TRBV19 and TRBJ1-5; 8 positions match TRBD1. CDR3 length: 14 residues. Germline-derived CDR1 and CDR2 are LNHDA and SQIVND (reference sequence). V lost 8 bases, J lost 7 bases, and 10 bases stayed unmatched. The CDR3, as DNA: TGTGCCAGTGGGACAGGAGCGGGGAGCCAGCCCCAGCATTTT. Translated, it gives CASGTGAGSQPQHF.

This clone appeared once. This chain links TRBV19 with TRBJ1-2; no definite D call. The germline CDR1 and CDR2 sequences are LNHDA and SQIVND (reference sequence). Trimming stripped 2 bases from V and 8 bases from J, with 9 bases between. The CDR3 consists of 12 residues. The CDR3 region has the DNA TGTGCCAGTAGTATACGAGCTAGGGGCTACACCTTC. This translates into CASSIRARGYTF.

This chain joins TRBV2 and TRBJ1-5; D possibly corresponds to TRBD1 (6 bases). Trimming pared 2 bases from V and 7 bases from J, leaving 15 bases between. The CDR3 runs 15 residues. Germline V gene data show CDR1 as SNHLY and CDR2 as FYNNEI. In DNA form, the CDR3 reads TGTGCCAGCAGTGAACTAGGGGGTTACGGGCAGCCCCAGCATTTT. It is translated as CASSELGGYGQPQHF.

The chain joins TRBV11-2 to TRBJ2-7; 8 bases align to TRBD2. Looked up from germline, CDR1 is SGHAT and CDR2 is FQNNGV. The V gene end was trimmed by 1 base and the J gene end by 7 bases; junction bases not matched to a gene: 9. The CDR3 is made up of 15 amino acids. The CDR3 region is CASSLGIAGSKEQYF. The CDR3 region has the DNA TGTGCCAGCAGCTTAGGGATAGCGGGGTCCAAGGAGCAGTACTTC.

This rearrangement joins TRBV3-1 (or the pseudogene TRBV3-2) to TRBJ1-1, with 7 positions matching TRBD1. Germline V gives CDR1 LGHDT, CDR2 YNNKEL (reference sequence). Trimming removed 3 bases from V and 5 bases from J; junction bases left unmatched: 21. CDR3 length equals 19 residues. CDR3 bases: TGTGCCAGCAGCCATCTAATGGGCAGAGGGGGCGAAGGATCGACTGAAGCTTTCTTT. It codes for CASSHLMGRGGEGSTEAFF.

This chain links TRBV28 with TRBJ2-4, with D perhaps TRBD1 (5 bases). The CDR3 sequence is 15 residues long. Per the germline V gene, CDR1 is MDHEN and CDR2 is SYDVKM. V was pared by 0 bases and J by 4 bases, with 10 bases between. DNA of the CDR3: TGTGCCAGCAGTTTATGGGGGCCTACGAAAAACATTCAGTACTTC. It translates to CASSLWGPTKNIQYF.

The chain uses TRBV18 and TRBJ1-1; TRBD1 matches at 8 bases. The CDR3 extends over 15 amino acids. J lost 5 bases, V lost 3 bases, and 8 bases had no gene match. Germline CDR1 reads KGHSH; CDR2 reads LQKENI. The CDR3 DNA sequence: TGTGCCAGCTCACCTCGGACAGGGCAAGGAACTGAAGCTTTCTTT. Encoded protein: CASSPRTGQGTEAFF.

This clone was seen only a few times. V is TRBV5-6 and J is TRBJ2-1; the D gene is possibly TRBD2 (7 bases). This CDR3 has 15 residues. Deletions cut 4 bases from V and 7 bases from J, with 18 bases between. Looked up from germline, CDR1 is SGHDT and CDR2 is YYEEEE. CDR3 coding DNA: TGTGCCAGCAGCCCTCGGGGGGCGATGATGAATGAGCAGTTCTTC. Its protein product is CASSPRGAMMNEQFF.

The chain couples TRBV7-9 to TRBJ1-1, with TRBD1 as a possible D gene (5 bases). Trimming removed 1 base from V and 4 bases from J, with 10 bases in between. The V gene's germline CDR1 is SEHNR and CDR2 FQNEAQ (reference sequence). The CDR3 extends over 14 amino acids. As DNA, the CDR3 is TGTGCCAGCAGCTTAGTAGGGGAAGGCACTGAAGCTTTCTTT. It is translated as CASSLVGEGTEAFF.

This clone was detected only once. The chain uses TRBV10-2 and TRBJ1-2; TRBD1 matches 9 bases. This CDR3 spans 16 amino acids. CDR1 is WSHSY and CDR2 is SAAADI in the germline V gene. V gave up 0 bases and J gave up 3 bases; unmatched junction bases: 5. The chain's CDR3 is CASSESGTGMHYGYTF. In DNA form, the CDR3 reads TGCGCCAGCAGTGAGTCGGGGACAGGGATGCACTATGGCTACACCTTC.

V gene TRBV7-2 combines with J gene TRBJ1-2; tentative D call: TRBD1 (5 bases). The germline gives CDR1 SGHTA, CDR2 FQGNSA. Trimming shortened V by 5 bases and J by 3 bases, and 25 bases separated the two germline ends. The CDR3 sequence is 18 residues long. The CDR3 DNA is TGTGCCAGCAGCCCTTCCGGGGGGAGCGCGGGGGGTTACTATGGCTACACCTTC. Translated, it gives CASSPSGGSAGGYYGYTF.

The chain combines TRBV7-2 with TRBJ1-5; 7 bases align to TRBD1. The CDR3 runs 15 residues. J gave up 4 bases and V 1 base, and 4 bases lay outside the gene matches. Germline V gene lookup returns CDR1 SGHTA and CDR2 FQGNSA. The DNA of the CDR3 is TGTGCCAGCAGCTTAGGAGGGGGCCCGAATCAGCCCCAGCATTTT. Its translation: CASSLGGGPNQPQHF.

The chain joins TRBV5-4 to TRBJ1-2, with 10 bases identical to TRBD1. This CDR3 spans 17 amino acids. Germline V gene sequence: CDR1 SGHNT, CDR2 YYREEE (reference sequence). V dropped 4 bases and J dropped 0; count of bases not matched to a gene: 9. CDR3 residues: CASSPDRDRGTNYGYTF. The CDR3 nucleotides are TGTGCCAGCAGCCCCGACCGGGACAGGGGAACTAACTATGGCTACACCTTC.

J is TRBJ2-1 and V is TRBV19; D gene ambiguous. The ends were cut back, 4 bases at V and 6 bases at J, with 13 bases in the middle. The length of the CDR3 is 14 residues. Germline V gene lookup returns CDR1 LNHDA and CDR2 SQIVND (reference sequence). The CDR3 region is CASSKQVLSNEQFF. The CDR3 coding sequence is TGTGCCAGTAGTAAGCAGGTATTGTCCAATGAGCAGTTCTTC.

The chain employs TRBV27 and TRBJ2-7; TRBD1 matches at 10 bases. The CDR3 spans 17 residues. Germline V CDR1 and CDR2: MNHEY, SMNVEV (reference sequence). V shed 4 bases and J 3 bases; nucleotides not matched to a gene: 12. CDR3 coding DNA: TGTGCCAGCAGTTCAAAATTCTGGGACAGGGGATTCTACGAGCAGTACTTC. Translated: CASSSKFWDRGFYEQYF.

This sequence joins TRBV2 and TRBJ2-3; 13 positions agree with TRBD2. Germline V gene lookup returns CDR1 SNHLY and CDR2 FYNNEI. This CDR3 comprises 17 residues. With 4 bases clipped from V and 1 base from J, the junction kept 5 bases outside the gene matches. CDR3 nucleotide sequence: TGTGCCAGCAGTGCCCCCGGACTAGCGGGGGGCACAGATACGCAGTATTTT. Residues: CASSAPGLAGGTDTQYF.

This chain joins TRBV2 and TRBJ2-7, with D possibly matching TRBD2 (6 bases). Trimming took 8 bases from V and 5 from J, leaving 28 bases between them. The germline V gene has CDR1 SNHLY and CDR2 FYNNEI. The CDR3 runs 17 residues. The CDR3 bases are TGTGCCAGCGAGCCCCCCTTGGGGGGACCCCATGGCCACGAGCAGTACTTC. Translation gives CASEPPLGGPHGHEQYF. The full variable domain, rest sourced from reference TRBV2 and TRBJ2-7, is EPEVTQTPSHQVTQMGQEVILRCVPISNHLYFYWYRQILGQKVEFLVSFYNNEISEKSEIFDDQFSVERPDGSNFTLKIRSTKLEDSAMYFCASEPPLGGPHGHEQYFGPGTRLTVT.